This is a list of T cell receptor beta chains from one sample in a study of T cells in Graves' hyperthyroidism and ophthalmopathy. TCRdb itself ran the multiplex PCR reads through MiXCR, one entry per CDR3 protein. In the table there are under 400,000 distinct CDR3 sequences, 20% to 25% of which are singletons. Material for sequencing was blood. Receptor source: a woman aged 45-60 years with Graves' hyperthyroidism. Both conserved end residues are part of each CDR3. Each record gives: CDR3 protein, V gene, clone size, J gene. Size values are once, few and many counts, or a class for expanded clones, and some rows have none.

CASSLQGTSGTDTQYF,TRBV5-1,many,TRBJ2-3
CASSKWGFVEQYF,TRBV7-8,many,TRBJ2-7
CATSLSGGRNQPQHF,TRBV15,many,TRBJ1-5
CASTVNPNSPLHF,TRBV6-1,-,TRBJ1-6
CASSPGLAVKETQYF,TRBV11-2,-,TRBJ2-5
CSANTVSSGANVPTF,TRBV20-1,few,TRBJ2-6
CASSLNQAGWANVLTF,TRBV28,few,TRBJ2-6
CASSSTSGTSGSDTQYF,TRBV2,many,TRBJ2-3
CASSLTSGVGTDTQYF,TRBV5-6,many,TRBJ2-3
CSATRLAAAKNIQYF,TRBV20-1,many,TRBJ2-4
CASSAMTGTLGEQYF,TRBV5-1,few,TRBJ2-7
CASSRTSGRALGSYNEQFF,TRBV13,-,TRBJ2-1
CASSTSTGGYTF,TRBV27,-,TRBJ1-2
CSARDAYRTGRNWELFF,TRBV20-1,-,TRBJ2-2
CSARVDRAEQYF,TRBV20-1,few,TRBJ2-7
CSAHPTSGRVNEQFF,TRBV20-1,-,TRBJ2-1
CASSLMGVGNEQFF,TRBV7-3,-,TRBJ2-1
CASSRGLAGGGETQYF,TRBV9,many,TRBJ2-5
CASSLANFGNEQFF,TRBV7-9,-,TRBJ2-1
CASRGTSEYEQYF,TRBV11-2,many,TRBJ2-7